This T cell receptor (beta chain) emerged from a study of blood T cell repertoires in COVID-19. Across the whole study: T cells, B-cell-depleted T cells, or PBMCs provided the cDNA or gDNA that served as material.

Germline V lookup: CDR1 WNHNN, CDR2 SYGVQD (reference sequence). The CDR3 spans 16 residues. V lost 4 bases to trimming and J lost 2 bases; unmatched junction nucleotides: 2. The authors' processing: Nucleated cell number was recorded as an estimate derived from reference gene primer amplification. Generated by immunoSEQ multiplex PCR, the TCRdb table keeps only in-frame clones and is missing some. Clone size and the V and J calls come from that table; the DNA yielded D and trimming. This sample has some 230,000 clones, with 82% found just once. It was during active infection that Seattle patients were enrolled and then longitudinally followed.

The receptor's source is a woman older than 75 with COVID-19, enrolled during active disease. This rearrangement joins TRBV10-1 to TRBJ2-5, with 15 bases aligning to TRBD2. Input material: peripheral blood. The DNA of the CDR3 is TGCGCCAGCAGTGCGGGACTAGCGGGGGGACAAGAGACCCAGTACTTC. The encoded protein is CASSAGLAGGQETQYF.